The present entry profiles one TCR beta chain with its context. This record comes from a study of radiotherapy plus CTLA-4 blockade in lung cancer. Clones were read by immunoSEQ multiplex PCR, and TCRdb kept only the in-frame ones, dropping some. The data hold approximately 46,000 clones, with about 85% observed a single time. The germline CDR1 and CDR2 sequences are SNHLY and FYNNEI. V shed 7 bases, J shed 4 bases, and the junction held 12 bases outside the gene matches. This CDR3 spans 16 amino acids. V is TRBV2 and J is TRBJ2-5; 10 positions agree with TRBD2. The sample here was peripheral blood, taken from a patient treated with radiotherapy plus ipilimumab. This TCR was sampled from a human donor with non-small cell lung cancer whose response to radiotherapy plus ipilimumab could not be evaluated. Written as DNA, the CDR3 is TGTGCCAGCACCGCCCTGGCTAGCGGGAGTACAGAGACCCAGTACTTC. Its protein product is CASTALASGSTETQYF.